A single sample gave rise to the 12 T cell receptor beta chains below, sequenced in a study of Graves' ophthalmopathy and Graves' hyperthyroidism. From RNA, the CDR3 regions of TCR beta chains were amplified and sequenced. RT-PCR in the first round used HTBI primers; a second-round multiplex PCR followed. TCRdb ran MiXCR on the multiplex PCR reads and lists one entry per CDR3 protein. This sample carries approximately 1.2 million distinct CDR3 sequences, approximately 35% of them seen once, and the ten largest clones take over 8.5%. Sequenced sample: peripheral blood or thyroid tissue (not recorded which). These receptor sequences come from an adult man with Graves' hyperthyroidism.

This sequence joins TRBV7-2 and TRBJ2-7, with 11 positions matching TRBD2. V lost 3 bases, J lost 4 bases, and 11 bases stayed unmatched. The CDR3 consists of 17 residues. The germline V gene encodes CDR1 SGHTA and CDR2 FQGNSA. The CDR3 DNA reads as TGTGCCAGCAGCTTGTTGTTAGCGGGGGGGCCTGGTTACGAGCAGTACTTC. This sequence encodes CASSLLLAGGPGYEQYF. Filled out from reference TRBV7-2 and TRBJ2-7, the complete variable domain reads GAGVSQSPSNKVTEKGKDVELRCDPISGHTALYWYRQSLGQGLEFLIYFQGNSAPDKSGLPSDRFSAERTGGSVSTLTIQRTQQEDSAVYLCASSLLLAGGPGYEQYFGPGTRLTVT.

This clonotype came up many times. V usage is TRBV10-3 and J usage is TRBJ1-2; D unclear. CDR1 is ENHRY and CDR2 is SYGVKD in the germline V gene. The ends were cut back, 7 bases at V and 7 bases at J, with 13 bases in the middle. This CDR3 has 12 residues. The CDR3: CAINEGGSGYTF. The CDR3 nucleotides read TGTGCCATCAACGAGGGAGGCAGTGGCTACACCTTC.

The chain is built from TRBV2 and TRBJ1-5, with 9 positions matching TRBD1. J lost 10 bases, V lost 7 bases, and 8 bases had no gene match. This CDR3 is built from 13 residues. Germline loops: CDR1 SNHLY, CDR2 FYNNEI. The CDR3 sequence: CASTGDRVSPQHF. CDR3 in DNA: TGTGCCAGCACCGGGGACAGGGTTTCACCCCAGCATTTT. The variable domain in full, completed from reference TRBV2 and TRBJ1-5, reads EPEVTQTPSHQVTQMGQEVILRCVPISNHLYFYWYRQILGQKVEFLVSFYNNEISEKSEIFDDQFSVERPDGSNFTLKIRSTKLEDSAMYFCASTGDRVSPQHFGDGTRLSIL.

This chain connects TRBV9 to TRBJ2-7; the D gene is possibly TRBD1 (6 bases). Trimming removed 0 bases from V and 3 bases from J, with 10 bases in between. The CDR3 totals 14 residues. In germline, CDR1 is SGDLS, CDR2 YYNGEE. As DNA, the CDR3 is TGTGCCAGCAGCGTAGTAATAGGGGGCTACGAGCAGTACTTC. Translated: CASSVVIGGYEQYF.

Ten or more counts support this clonotype. This chain joins TRBV5-8 and TRBJ1-6, with TRBD1 matching over 7 bases. This CDR3 has 16 residues. Per germline, CDR1 SGHTS and CDR2 YDEGEE. V lost 3 bases to trimming and J lost 8 bases; unmatched junction nucleotides: 11. CDR3 region: CASSSPSGTDDSPLHF. CDR3 nucleotide sequence: TGTGCCAGCAGCTCCCCTTCCGGGACAGACGATTCACCCCTCCACTTT.

The chain recombines TRBV20-1 with TRBJ2-7; the D gene is possibly TRBD2 (5 bases). The CDR3 extends over 10 amino acids. Trimming shortened V by 6 bases and J by 7 bases, and 10 bases separated the two germline ends. CDR1 and CDR2 from the germline V gene are DFQATT and SNEGSKA (reference sequence). The CDR3 loop reads CSAPRGEQYF. Written as DNA, the CDR3 is TGCAGTGCGCCAAGAGGGGAGCAGTACTTC.

On this clonotype: Possible read error: a much larger clone is one base away. Without the conserved terminal phenylalanine or tryptophan, this CDR3 likely stems from a read error. The chain has TRBV12-3 or TRBV12-4 and TRBJ1-1; D perhaps matches TRBD1 (5 bases). Trimming pared 5 bases from V and 3 bases from J, leaving 16 bases between. The CDR3 spans 15 residues. The CDR3 bases are TGTGCCAGCAGTCTACGGACACCGGGGGACACTGAAGCTTTCTCT. Its translation is CASSLRTPGDTEAFS.

This chain joins TRBV20-1 and TRBJ2-6; 8 nucleotides match TRBD1. Germline V gene data show CDR1 as DFQATT and CDR2 as SNEGSKA (reference sequence). The CDR3 loop spans 16 amino acids. The J segment lost 4 bases and the V segment lost 0 bases, leaving 5 bases of the junction unmatched. CDR3 sequence (DNA): TGCAGTGCTAGAGAGACAGGGGATTCCGGGGCCAACGTCCTGACTTTC. Translated: CSARETGDSGANVLTF.

The gene calls are TRBV20-1 and TRBJ1-5; D may be TRBD1 (5 bases). The V gene's germline CDR1 is DFQATT and CDR2 SNEGSKA (reference sequence). V was clipped by 6 bases and J by 4 bases, with 13 bases between them. This CDR3 contains 13 residues. The CDR3 is CSAPAPGNQPQHF. In nucleotides, the CDR3 is TGCAGTGCCCCGGCCCCAGGGAATCAGCCCCAGCATTTT.

The rearrangement links TRBV7-9 to TRBJ1-1; 10 bases are shared with TRBD1. The CDR3 extends over 17 amino acids. CDR1 and CDR2 (germline): SEHNR, FQNEAQ (reference sequence). After removal of 4 bases from V and 3 bases from J, the junction contained 11 bases not matched to a gene. DNA for the CDR3: TGTGCCAGCAGCTCAGTCGGGACAGGGGACTCGGACACTGAAGCTTTCTTT. It specifies CASSSVGTGDSDTEAFF.

This chain connects TRBV29-1 to TRBJ1-2; no definite D call. Germline assignment: CDR1 SQVTM and CDR2 ANQGSEA. Between the trimmed V and J ends, which lost 8 bases and 8 bases, there was a span of 15 bases. The CDR3 spans 11 residues. For the CDR3, the DNA is TGCAGCTTAGAGGCCCGGCGCGGCTACACCTTC. Protein: CSLEARRGYTF. The full variable domain, completed using reference TRBV29-1 and TRBJ1-2, is SAVISQKPSRDICQRGTSLTIQCQVDSQVTMMFWYRQQPGQSLTLIATANQGSEATYESGFVIDKFPISRPNLTFSTLTVSNMSPEDSSIYLCSLEARRGYTFGSGTRLTVV.

The rearrangement joins TRBV5-6 to TRBJ2-3; TRBD1 agrees at 7 bases. After removal of 3 bases from V and 2 bases from J, the junction contained 6 bases not matched to a gene. Germline CDR1 is SGHDT and CDR2 is YYEEEE. This CDR3 contains 15 residues. The CDR3 region has the DNA TGTGCCAGCAGCTCCTTGACAGGGCTCACAGATACGCAGTATTTT. Protein sequence: CASSSLTGLTDTQYF.